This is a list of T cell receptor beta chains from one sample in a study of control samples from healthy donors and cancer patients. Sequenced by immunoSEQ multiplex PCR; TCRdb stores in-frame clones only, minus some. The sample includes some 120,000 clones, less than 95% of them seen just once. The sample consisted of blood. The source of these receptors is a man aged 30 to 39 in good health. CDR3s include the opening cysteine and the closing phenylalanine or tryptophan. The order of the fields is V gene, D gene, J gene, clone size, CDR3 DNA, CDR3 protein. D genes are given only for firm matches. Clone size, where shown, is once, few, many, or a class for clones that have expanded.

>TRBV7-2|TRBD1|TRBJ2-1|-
TGTGCCAGCAGCTTAGGGGCAGACAGGGCCCCCTACAATGAGCAGTTCTTC
CASSLGADRAPYNEQFF
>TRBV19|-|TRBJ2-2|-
TGTGCCAGTAGTTTCAGGGTCACCGGGGAGCTGTTTTTT
CASSFRVTGELFF
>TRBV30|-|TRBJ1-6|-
TGTGCCTGGAGTCCACAGCATTCACCCCTCCACTTT
CAWSPQHSPLHF
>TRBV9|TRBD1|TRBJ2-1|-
TGTGCCAGCAGCATCGGACAGGGGAACTACAATGAGCAGTTCTTC
CASSIGQGNYNEQFF
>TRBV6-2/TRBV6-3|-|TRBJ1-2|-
TGTGCCAGCAGCCGAGCGGGGGCTAACTATGGCTACACCTTC
CASSRAGANYGYTF
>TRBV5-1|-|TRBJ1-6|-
TGCGCCAGCAGCCCCGGGACGGGGAATTCACCCCTCCACTTT
CASSPGTGNSPLHF
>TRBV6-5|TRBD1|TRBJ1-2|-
TGTGCCAGCAGTCAGGGGGTCTATGGCTACACCTTC
CASSQGVYGYTF
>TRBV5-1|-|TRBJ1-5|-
TGCGCCAGCAGCCCGGGACCTAGCAATCAGCCCCAGCATTTT
CASSPGPSNQPQHF
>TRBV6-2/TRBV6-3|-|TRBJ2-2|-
TGTGCCAGCAGCCCTTTGAACACCGGGGAGCTGTTTTTT
CASSPLNTGELFF
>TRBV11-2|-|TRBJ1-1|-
TGTGCCAGCAGCTTAGGACGGAATCAACTCACTGAAGCTTTCTTT
CASSLGRNQLTEAFF
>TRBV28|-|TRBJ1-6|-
TGTGCCAGCACTGGTGTGGTATTGCCCCTCCACTTT
CASTGVVLPLHF
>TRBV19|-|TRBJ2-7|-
TGTGCCAGTAGCTCTCAGGAGAAAACCTACGAGCAGTACTTC
CASSSQEKTYEQYF
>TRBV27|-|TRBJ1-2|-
TGTGCCAGCAGTTTACGGGCCGACACTAACTATGGCTACACCTTC
CASSLRADTNYGYTF
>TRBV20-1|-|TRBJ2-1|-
TGCAGTGCTAGAGGAGACAATGAGCAGTTCTTC
CSARGDNEQFF
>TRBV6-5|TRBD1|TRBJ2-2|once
TGTGCCAGCAGCGGACAGGGGAACACCGGGGAGCTGTTTTTT
CASSGQGNTGELFF
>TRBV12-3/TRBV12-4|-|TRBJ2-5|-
TGTGCCAGCAGTGGGCAGGCAGAGACCCAGTACTTC
CASSGQAETQYF
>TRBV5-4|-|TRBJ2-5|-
TGTGCCAGCAGCTTGGCGACAGGAGGTCGGGCGTACCAAGAGACCCAGTACTTC
CASSLATGGRAYQETQYF
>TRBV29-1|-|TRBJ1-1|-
TGTGGGGCAAACAGGAACATGAACACTGAAGCTTTCTTT
CGANRNMNTEAFF
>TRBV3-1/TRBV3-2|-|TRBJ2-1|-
TGTGCCAGCAGCCCAGAGGGGAGCAATGAGCAGTTCTTC
CASSPEGSNEQFF
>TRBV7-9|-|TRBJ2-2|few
TGTGCCAGCAGCCTACACATGGGCGCGGGGGAGCTGTTTTTT
CASSLHMGAGELFF
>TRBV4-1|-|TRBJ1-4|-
TGCGCCAGCAGCCAACTGATTAATGAAAAACTGTTTTTT
CASSQLINEKLFF
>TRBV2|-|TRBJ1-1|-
TGTGCCAGCAGTGAACAGTCGAACACTGAAGCTTTCTTT
CASSEQSNTEAFF
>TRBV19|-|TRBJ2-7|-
TGTGCCAGTAGTATGGCAGGAGACTCCTACGAGCAGTACTTC
CASSMAGDSYEQYF
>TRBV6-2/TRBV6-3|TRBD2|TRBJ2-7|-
TGTGCCAGCAGTTACTACGGACTAGCGGGGGGTCCCTACGAGCAGTACTTC
CASSYYGLAGGPYEQYF
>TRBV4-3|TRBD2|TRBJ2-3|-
TGCGCCAGCAGCCAAGAAGGGCGGGGGGGCTCAGATACGCAGTATTTT
CASSQEGRGGSDTQYF
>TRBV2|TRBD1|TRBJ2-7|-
TGTGCCAGCACCGACCCTGCCGGGACAGGGCCCGAGCAGTACTTC
CASTDPAGTGPEQYF
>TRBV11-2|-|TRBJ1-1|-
TGTGCCAGCAGCTCCCGGGACCCCTTCTTGAACACTGAAGCTTTCTTT
CASSSRDPFLNTEAFF
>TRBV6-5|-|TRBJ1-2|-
TGTGCCAGCAGTTACTCAGGGGTGAACGTCTATGGCTACACCTTC
CASSYSGVNVYGYTF
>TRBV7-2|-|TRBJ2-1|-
TGTGCCAGCAGCTTAGGGCCCGCCGTGGGTGAGCAGTTCTTC
CASSLGPAVGEQFF
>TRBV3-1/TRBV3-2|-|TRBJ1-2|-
TGTGCCAGCAGCCAAGTCGGGGGGTTGGGGAATGGCTACACCTTC
CASSQVGGLGNGYTF
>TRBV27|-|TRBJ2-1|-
TGTGCCAGCAGTTCCCCCGCTACCACCGGTGAGCAGTTCTTC
CASSSPATTGEQFF
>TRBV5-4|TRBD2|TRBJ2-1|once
TGTGCCAGCAGCTTTAGCGGGGGTCGTAGCTCCTACAATGAGCAGTTCTTC
CASSFSGGRSSYNEQFF
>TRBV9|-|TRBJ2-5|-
TGTGCCAGCAGCGTAGGGACTGTCCAAGAGACCCAGTACTTC
CASSVGTVQETQYF
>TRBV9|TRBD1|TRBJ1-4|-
TGTGCCAGCAGCGAAGGGACAGGGGGACTAAGGAATGAAAAACTGTTTTTT
CASSEGTGGLRNEKLFF
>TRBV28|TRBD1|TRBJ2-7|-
TGTGCCAGCAGCCCTGACAGGGCGGTACCCGAGCAGTACTTC
CASSPDRAVPEQYF
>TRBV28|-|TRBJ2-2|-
TGTGCCAGCAGTTCCGGGACATCGAACACCGGGGAGCTGTTTTTT
CASSSGTSNTGELFF
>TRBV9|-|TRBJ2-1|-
TGTGCCAGCAGCGTAGAAGGCGACTCCTACAATGAGCAGTTCTTC
CASSVEGDSYNEQFF
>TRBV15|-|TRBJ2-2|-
TGTGCCACCAGCAGAGATATGGGGGGCGGGGAGCTGTTTTTT
CATSRDMGGGELFF
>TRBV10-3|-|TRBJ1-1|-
TGTGCCATCAGTGTCCAGAGGAACACTGAAGCTTTCTTT
CAISVQRNTEAFF
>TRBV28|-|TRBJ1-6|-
TGTGCCAGCAGTTTCGAGACAGATTATTCACCCCTCCACTTT
CASSFETDYSPLHF
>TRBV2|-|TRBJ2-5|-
TGTGCCAGCAGTCAGGGGGGTCTGGGGACCCAGTACTTC
CASSQGGLGTQYF
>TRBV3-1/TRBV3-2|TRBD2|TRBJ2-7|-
TGTGCCAGCAGCCCCCGACTAGCAACGATCTCCTACGAGCAGTACTTC
CASSPRLATISYEQYF
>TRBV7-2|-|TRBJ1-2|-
TGTGCCAGCAGCTTAGGGGGACACAGCTATGGCTACACCTTC
CASSLGGHSYGYTF
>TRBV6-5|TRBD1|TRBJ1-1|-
TGTGCCAGCAGGAGAGACAGGGATTTGAACACTGAAGCTTTCTTT
CASRRDRDLNTEAFF